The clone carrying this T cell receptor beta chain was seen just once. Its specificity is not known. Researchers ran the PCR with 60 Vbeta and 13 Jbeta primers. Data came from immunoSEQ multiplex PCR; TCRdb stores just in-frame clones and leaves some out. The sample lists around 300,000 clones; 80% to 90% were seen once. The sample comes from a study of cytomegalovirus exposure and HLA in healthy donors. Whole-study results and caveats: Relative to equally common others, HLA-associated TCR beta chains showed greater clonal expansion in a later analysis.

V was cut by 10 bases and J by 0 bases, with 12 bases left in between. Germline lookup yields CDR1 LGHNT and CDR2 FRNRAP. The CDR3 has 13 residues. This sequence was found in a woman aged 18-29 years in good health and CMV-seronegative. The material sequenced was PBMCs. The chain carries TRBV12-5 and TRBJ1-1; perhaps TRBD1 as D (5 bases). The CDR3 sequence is CATTGGMNTEAFF. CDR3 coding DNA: TGTGCTACCACTGGGGGGATGAACACTGAAGCTTTCTTT.